Detailed here is one TCR beta chain. This clonotype was seen more than once but under ten times. No antigen is known for it. No qualities accompany the bases; no much larger clone lies one base away. TCR cDNA was synthesized by 5'RACE template switching, which introduced a universal primer site and unique molecular identifiers. Priming of cDNA synthesis was performed from both the TCR alpha and TCR beta constant segments. Libraries were amplified in two PCR steps, with sample barcodes and sequencing adapters added in the second step. Sequencing of libraries was performed on Illumina HiSeq 2500 (2x100 bp) or NovaSeq (2x150 bp). The original pipeline was this. Reads were demultiplexed and collapsed into UMI consensus sequences with MIGEC, and V(D)J alignment was performed with MiXCR. Vaccine-responding clonotypes were identified with edgeR using replicate PBMC samples, with FDR below 0.01 and a log2 fold change above 5 up to day 15 being required. Each bulk clonotype received a CD4 or CD8 identity based on whether the sequenced CD4 or CD8 repertoire contained that clonotype at higher abundance. In TCRdb, the public reads were trimmed at Q25 with fastp and aligned with MiXCR, with productive beta chains retained. Each entry is one CDR3 protein sequence, shown with its most common DNA and genes. The V and J calls, along with clone size, are taken from TCRdb and not from the paper's own processing. Present in this sample are a few hundred thousand distinct CDR3 sequences, less than 20% of which were seen just once. The top ten constitute 17% of the sample.

Reading the label with the study, this specimen's treatment or condition is: live attenuated yellow fever vaccine strain. At each blood-draw timepoint, two biological replicates of bulk PBMCs were obtained. PBMCs were isolated from peripheral blood using a standard Ficoll-Paque protocol. RNA was extracted with TriZol from bulk PBMCs, CD4 and CD8 fractions, and dextramer-positive and dextramer-negative fractions. The data were taken from a study of T cells after yellow fever vaccination (dated by TCRdb to about 2019). For the study in its entirety: The SMART-Seq v4 Ultra Low Input RNA kit was used to prepare libraries from fractions with low cell numbers. Bulk TCR alpha and beta repertoires were sequenced longitudinally to track T-cell clones before and after primary and booster YFV17D yellow fever vaccination. Two healthy male donors, one aged 18 to 30 and one aged 30 to 40 years, were included in the cohort. Blood was collected at multiple timepoints before and after primary and secondary immunization, and bulk PBMC replicates and cell subsets were isolated.

Findings and caveats that apply to the study as a whole: After the booster, most clones that had expanded after primary vaccination were detected again (roughly 95% of CD4 and around nine tenths of CD8), suggesting broad maintenance of memory. A small share of clonotypes occurred in both CD4 and CD8 compartments, likely arising from convergent recombination. The secondary T-cell response was weaker than the primary response but faster, peaking on day 5 instead of day 15. Only a couple of donors were included in the study, so the extent to which the findings can be generalized is limited. FACS-sorted repertoires could contain abundant contaminating clonotypes from the bulk population, so computational filtering was required.

The sequences come from PBMCs, collected 5 to 6 days after the first yellow fever vaccination. The receptor was isolated from a man between 18 and 35 years old who received the YFV17D yellow fever vaccine.

At the DNA level, the sequence is TGTGCCAGCAGCCCGACGGGAGGGTGGTACGAGCAGTACTTC. Translated, this is CASSPTGGWYEQYF. This chain is built from TRBV12-3 or TRBV12-4 and TRBJ2-7, with 8 junctional bases fitting TRBD2. For this chain, trimming is 6 bases at the V end and 4 bases at the J end, and the number of junction bases without a gene match is 8. Spanning cysteine to phenylalanine, the CDR3 consists of 14 amino acids. Kept here is only the CDR3 DNA, which spans 42 bases and is read in frame from base 1.